This TCR beta chain was profiled in a study of cytomegalovirus exposure and HLA in healthy donors. The study, taken as a whole, reports: Researchers reported in a later analysis that a missense DCLRE1C variant was tied to TCR beta V- and J-gene trimming. Later work showed greater clonal expansion in HLA-associated TCR beta chains than in equally common others.

Germline V gives CDR1 SQVTM, CDR2 ANQGSEA. The CDR3 sequence is 13 residues long. This clone was observed a few times. Its antigen is still unknown. The primer mix had 60 Vbeta and 13 Jbeta primers. Some clones are missing from TCRdb's copy, which holds only in-frame ones; the method was immunoSEQ multiplex PCR. The data show 150,000 to 160,000 clones, around 75% seen once. The TCR comes from a man aged 30 to 39 in good health and CMV-seropositive. The specimen sequenced was PBMCs. The J gene is TRBJ2-5, the V gene TRBV29-1; 7 bases line up with TRBD1. The J call could be wrong; TRBJ2-7 is a better fit for the DNA end. As DNA, the CDR3 is TGCAGCGTGACCGGGACAGTTTCCTACGAGCAGTACTTC. Protein: CSVTGTVSYEQYF.